This T cell receptor (beta chain) is drawn from a study of blood T cell repertoires in COVID-19. Repertoires were generated with immunoSEQ multiplex PCR, while TCRdb's copy carries only in-frame clones and drops some. The sample consists of approximately 29,000 clones, approximately 83% of them appearing once. The germline V gene encodes CDR1 LNHDA and CDR2 SQIVND (reference sequence). The CDR3 is 15 residues long. V was shortened by 7 bases and J by 4 bases, with 17 bases between the two germline ends. This receptor was identified in an older woman with active COVID-19. What was sequenced was peripheral blood. The J gene is TRBJ1-5, the V gene TRBV19; D possibly corresponds to TRBD1 (5 bases). The CDR3 is CASTDRTPGNQPQHF. DNA of the CDR3: TGTGCCAGTACTGACCGGACACCTGGAAATCAGCCCCAGCATTTT.